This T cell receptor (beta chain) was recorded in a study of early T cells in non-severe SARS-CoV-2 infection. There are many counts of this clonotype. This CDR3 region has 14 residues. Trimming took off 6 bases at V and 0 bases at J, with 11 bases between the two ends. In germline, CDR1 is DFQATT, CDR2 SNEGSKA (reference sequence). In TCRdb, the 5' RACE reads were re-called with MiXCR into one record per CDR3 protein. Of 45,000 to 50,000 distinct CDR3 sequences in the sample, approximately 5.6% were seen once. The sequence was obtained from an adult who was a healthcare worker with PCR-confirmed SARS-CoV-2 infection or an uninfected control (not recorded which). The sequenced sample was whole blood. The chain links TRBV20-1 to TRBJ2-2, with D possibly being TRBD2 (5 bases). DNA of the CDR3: TGCAGTGCCACCACTAGGACGAACACCGGGGAGCTGTTTTTT. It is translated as CSATTRTNTGELFF.